This T cell receptor beta chain stems from a study of T cells in Graves' hyperthyroidism and ophthalmopathy. Regions amplified from RNA transcripts were the TCR beta CDR3 regions. HTBI primers were used for first-round RT-PCR of the TCR CDR3. TCRdb independently ran MiXCR on the multiplex PCR reads; one entry per CDR3 protein. This table has fewer than 450,000 distinct CDR3 sequences, 15% to 20% appearing once. From germline, CDR1 is KGHDR and CDR2 SFDVKD. The V and J ends lost 4 bases and 4 bases respectively, with 6 bases between them. The CDR3 totals 13 residues. This clonotype was observed at least ten times. Fresh peripheral blood, under 11 ml, yielded the PBMCs.

Specimen: blood. V and J are TRBV24-1 and TRBJ2-2; D gene unclear. This receptor was obtained from a man younger than 30 with Graves' ophthalmopathy. The CDR3 nucleotides are TGTGCCACCAGTGACCTAAGCACCGGGGAGCTGTTTTTT. This gives the protein CATSDLSTGELFF.